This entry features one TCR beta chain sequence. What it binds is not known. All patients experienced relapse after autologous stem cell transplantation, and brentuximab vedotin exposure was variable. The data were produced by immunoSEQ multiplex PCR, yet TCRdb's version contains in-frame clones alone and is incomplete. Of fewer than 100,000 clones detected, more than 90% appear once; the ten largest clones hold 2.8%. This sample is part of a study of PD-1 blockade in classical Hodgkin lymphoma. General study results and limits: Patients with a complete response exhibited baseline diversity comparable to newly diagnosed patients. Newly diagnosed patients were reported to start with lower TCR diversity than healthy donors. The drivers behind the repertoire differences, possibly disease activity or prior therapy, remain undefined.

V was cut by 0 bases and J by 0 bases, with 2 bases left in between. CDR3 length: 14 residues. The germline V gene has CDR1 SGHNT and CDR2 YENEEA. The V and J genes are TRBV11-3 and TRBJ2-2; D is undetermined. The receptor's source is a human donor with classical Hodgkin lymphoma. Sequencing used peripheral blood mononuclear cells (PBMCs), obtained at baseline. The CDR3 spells CASSLEANTGELFF. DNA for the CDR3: TGTGCCAGCAGCTTAGAAGCGAACACCGGGGAGCTGTTTTTT.